What follows are 9 T cell receptor beta chains derived from one specimen sequenced in a study of CD8 T cells in ankylosing spondylitis. General study findings and limits: A TCR beta motif of roughly eight highly homologous variants seemed to mark ankylosing spondylitis blood.

MiXCR, applied by TCRdb to the 5' RACE reads, yields one record per CDR3 protein. Of about 340,000 distinct CDR3 sequences listed, roughly 8% are singletons. These receptors have no identified antigens. Sequencing used blood, either unsorted or a sorted T cell fraction (not recorded which). The receptors were gathered from a male donor with ankylosing spondylitis.

V is TRBV5-5 and J is TRBJ2-3; a weak D match, TRBD1 (7 bases). V was pared by 4 bases and J by 6 bases, with 24 bases between. This CDR3 spans 17 amino acids. Germline-derived CDR1 and CDR2 are SGHKS and YYEKEE (reference sequence). CDR3 DNA: TGTGCCAGCAGCCCCCACACGTTCCAGGGGGGAAAGGATACGCAGTATTTT. Translated, it gives CASSPHTFQGGKDTQYF.

The rearrangement links TRBV5-4 to TRBJ2-7, with 7 bases identical to TRBD1. The V gene's germline CDR1 is SGHNT and CDR2 YYREEE (reference sequence). J lost 3 bases, V lost 4 bases, and 10 bases had no gene match. This CDR3 comprises 15 residues. The CDR3: CASSKRVGTDYEQYF. The CDR3 nucleotides are TGTGCCAGCAGCAAAAGGGTGGGGACAGACTACGAGCAGTACTTC.

This clonotype was recorded many times. The V gene is TRBV5-1, the J gene TRBJ1-1; D may be TRBD1 (5 bases). CDR3 length: 13 residues. The V gene lost 0 bases and the J gene lost 10 bases, with 13 bases spanning the gap. In germline, CDR1 is SGHRS, CDR2 YFSETQ. The CDR3 DNA is TGCGCCAGCAGCTTGGTGCGGGAAGGGGTAGCTTTCTTT. Residues: CASSLVREGVAFF.

The genes are TRBV7-9 and TRBJ2-1; 9 bases align to TRBD2. Germline loops: CDR1 SEHNR, CDR2 FQNEAQ (reference sequence). The CDR3 runs 15 residues. V gave up 2 bases and J gave up 8 bases; unmatched junction bases: 7. CDR3 protein: CASSLLAGSGDEQFF. CDR3 DNA sequence: TGTGCCAGCAGCTTACTAGCGGGAAGCGGAGATGAGCAGTTCTTC.

The sample holds a few counts of this clonotype. The chain has TRBV7-9 and TRBJ2-7; D is possibly TRBD2 (5 bases). CDR1 is SEHNR, CDR2 FQNEAQ, per germline (reference sequence). The CDR3 extends over 15 amino acids. V was shortened by 5 bases and J by 4 bases, with 18 bases between the two germline ends. CDR3 amino acids: CASSADGYRGYEQYF. Written as DNA, the CDR3 is TGTGCCAGCAGCGCGGATGGCTACCGCGGGTACGAGCAGTACTTC.

This clonotype was seen a few times. The chain joins TRBV6-2 or TRBV6-3 to TRBJ2-1, with unresolved D. CDR1 and CDR2 (germline): MNHEY, SVGEGT. The CDR3 consists of 17 residues. Deletions cut 0 bases from V and 1 base from J, with 13 bases between. CDR3 nucleotides: TGTGCCAGCAGTTACTCCGGGTCTCCCCGTTCCTACAATGAGCAGTTCTTC. It translates to CASSYSGSPRSYNEQFF.

This clonotype was observed at least ten times. The chain employs TRBV5-6 and TRBJ2-6; D is undetermined. Germline V gene sequence: CDR1 SGHDT, CDR2 YYEEEE. Trimming cost V 3 bases and J 2 bases, with 3 bases left between them. The CDR3 has 13 residues. DNA of the CDR3: TGTGCCAGCAGCTCTACTGGGGCCAACGTCCTGACTTTC. This encodes CASSSTGANVLTF.

A few counts support this clonotype. The rearrangement joins TRBV9 to TRBJ1-5; unclear D gene. V was cut by 0 bases and J by 4 bases, with 5 bases left in between. This CDR3 region has 13 residues. Germline V CDR1 and CDR2: SGDLS, YYNGEE. The DNA of the CDR3 is TGTGCCAGCAGCGTAGATCCAAATCAGCCCCAGCATTTT. Residues: CASSVDPNQPQHF. Based on the CDR3 plus reference TRBV9 and TRBJ1-5, the full variable domain is DSGVTQTPKHLITATGQRVTLRCSPRSGDLSVYWYQQSLDQGLQFLIQYYNGEERAKGNILERFSAQQFPDLHSELNLSSLELGDSALYFCASSVDPNQPQHFGDGTRLSIL.

The sample holds many counts of this clonotype. The V call is TRBV5-1, the J call TRBJ2-7; 8 bases align to TRBD1. V lost 0 bases and J lost 6; bases outside the gene matches: 5. The CDR3 length is 14 residues. Germline V CDR1 and CDR2: SGHRS, YFSETQ. CDR3 nucleotides: TGCGCCAGCAGCTTGGGGCAGGGGGCATCCGAGCAGTACTTC. Amino acid sequence: CASSLGQGASEQYF.